This TCR beta chain derives from a study of OX40 agonist ivuxolimab in advanced cancers. The wider study: Patient treatment consisted of intravenous ivuxolimab administration every 2 weeks at 0.01 to 10 mg/kg. Among those enrolled, mean age was about 58 years (range about 23 to 85) and 75% to 85% were male.

Collection of blood occurred at baseline, at cycle 4 day 1, and at cycle 7 day 1. This clone has more than one count but fewer than ten. This CDR3 region has 15 residues. Germline V lookup: CDR1 SNHLY, CDR2 FYNNEI. V was clipped by 7 bases and J by 0 bases, with 16 bases between them. Profiling relied on immunoSEQ multiplex PCR, and the TCRdb table lists in-frame clones only, not all of them. The repertoire consists of some 20,000 clones, with approximately 87% occurring once and the leading ten covering 45% to 55%. The starting material was CD4+ or CD8+ T cells sorted from blood, obtained in a trial of the OX40 agonist ivuxolimab. The TCR was taken from an adult with an advanced solid tumor such as melanoma, head and neck, liver or kidney cancer. V and J are TRBV2 and TRBJ2-7; D gene uncertain. The CDR3 sequence is CASNSPERSSYEQYF. For the CDR3, the DNA is TGTGCCAGCAACTCCCCCGAGCGAAGCTCCTACGAGCAGTACTTC.